The 30 T cell receptor beta chains below were found in one sample sequenced in a study of CD8 T cells in Susac syndrome (dated by TCRdb to about 2019). The library was produced with the immunoSEQ multiplex PCR assay. RNA was extracted using the RNeasy kit, and roughly 0.5 to 1 ug of the RNA was reverse transcribed with random hexamers. TCRdb handled the public reads itself, with Q25 trimming in fastp and clone calling in MiXCR, and kept productive beta chains. Each CDR3 protein gets just one entry, which takes the most common genes and DNA from the rows behind it. Recorded for this sample are over 95,000 distinct CDR3 sequences; 85% to 95% of them occurred a single time. The top ten constitute roughly 0.14% of the sample. The specimen sequenced was CD4+ T cells from PBMCs. The receptors were sampled from a human donor in good health.

The chain links TRBV30 to TRBJ2-1; 11 bases line up with TRBD2. Per germline, CDR1 GTSNPN and CDR2 SVGIG (reference sequence). The ends lost 3 bases at V and 9 bases at J; junction bases unmatched: 7. The CDR3 has 14 amino acids. The DNA of the CDR3 is TGTGCCTGGAGGGGACTAGCGGCACGGAGTGAGCAGTTCTTC. Its translation: CAWRGLAARSEQFF.

This clonotype was seen only once. The chain carries TRBV5-1 and TRBJ1-2; D gene uncertain. This CDR3 is 14 amino acids long. Germline CDR1 and CDR2: SGHRS and YFSETQ. Trimming pared 5 bases from V and 4 bases from J, leaving 15 bases between. The CDR3 nucleotides are TGCGCCAGCAGTTTTTCCGACGGCAGCTATGGCTACACCTTC. Protein sequence: CASSFSDGSYGYTF.

V usage is TRBV12-3 or TRBV12-4 and J usage is TRBJ2-2, with unresolved D. CDR3 length: 15 residues. V was pared by 4 bases and J by 6 bases, with 15 bases between. The CDR3 loop reads CASSSFSLRAGELFF. The CDR3 DNA reads TGTGCCAGCAGTTCCTTCTCTCTCCGGGCCGGGGAGCTGTTTTTT.

This chain links TRBV19 with TRBJ1-1; the D gene is possibly TRBD1 (6 bases). Trimming stripped 6 bases from V and 5 bases from J, with 13 bases between. Germline CDR1 and CDR2: LNHDA and SQIVND (reference sequence). The length of the CDR3 is 13 residues. CDR3 DNA sequence: TGTGCCAGTAGGAACAAGGGGGAGACTGAAGCTTTCTTT. It encodes CASRNKGETEAFF.

The CDR3 sequence: CASSKGLEGELNEQFF. CDR3 nucleotides: TGCGCCAGCAGCAAGGGCCTGGAGGGAGAATTGAATGAGCAGTTCTTC. The gene calls are TRBV5-1 and TRBJ2-1; a possible D gene is TRBD2 (6 bases). Trimming cost V 4 bases and J 7 bases, with 21 bases left between them. Germline V gene sequence: CDR1 SGHRS, CDR2 YFSETQ. The CDR3 runs 16 residues.

The chain links TRBV6-5 to TRBJ1-2, with TRBD1 as a possible D gene (6 bases). The V gene's germline CDR1 is MNHEY and CDR2 SVGAGI. The germline V and J ends were trimmed by 4 bases and 4 bases, with 10 bases remaining between them. This CDR3 comprises 13 residues. CDR3 protein: CASSSGQTYGYTF. DNA of the CDR3: TGTGCCAGCAGTTCAGGACAGACCTATGGCTACACCTTC.

V is TRBV7-9 and J is TRBJ2-1; D may match TRBD1 or TRBD2 (5 bases each). The CDR3 is 12 amino acids. The germline V gene encodes CDR1 SEHNR and CDR2 FQNEAQ (reference sequence). V lost 8 bases, J lost 9 bases, and 14 bases lay in between. In DNA, the CDR3 is TGTGCCAGCTCCGGGACCGAGATTGAGCAGTTCTTC. This codes for CASSGTEIEQFF.

The V gene is TRBV14, the J gene TRBJ1-6, with D tentatively TRBD1 (6 bases). CDR3 length: 13 amino acids. The V end was cut by 4 bases, the J end by 8 bases, with 9 bases between. The V gene's germline CDR1 is SGHDN and CDR2 FVKESK. CDR3 nucleotides: TGTGCCAGCAGCCGGAACAGGGATTCACCCCTCCACTTT. Translated: CASSRNRDSPLHF.

The rearrangement joins TRBV5-6 to TRBJ2-1; TRBD1 aligns across 7 bases. CDR3 length equals 16 residues. Germline V CDR1 and CDR2: SGHDT, YYEEEE. The V gene end was trimmed by 3 bases and the J gene end by 2 bases; junction bases not matched to a gene: 8. CDR3 residues: CASSSLTGNPYNEQFF. CDR3 DNA sequence: TGTGCCAGCAGCTCCTTGACAGGGAACCCCTACAATGAGCAGTTCTTC.

The chain is built from TRBV29-1 and TRBJ2-6; 8 positions match TRBD1. The CDR3 length is 16 residues. V lost 5 bases and J lost 1; bases outside the gene matches: 7. CDR1 and CDR2 from the germline V gene are SQVTM and ANQGSEA. CDR3 loop: CSVYGQGPSGANVLTF. Here the CDR3 DNA reads TGCAGCGTTTACGGACAGGGCCCTTCTGGGGCCAACGTCCTGACTTTC.

This sequence joins TRBV20-1 and TRBJ1-2; no clear D gene. The CDR3 is 13 residues long. Germline-derived CDR1 and CDR2 are DFQATT and SNEGSKA (reference sequence). V lost 3 bases, J lost 1 base, and 9 bases lay in between. CDR3 in amino acids: CSARAADNYGYTF. The CDR3 DNA is TGCAGTGCTAGGGCGGCAGATAACTATGGCTACACCTTC.

This clonotype came up once. The J gene is TRBJ2-3, the V gene TRBV27; TRBD2 aligns across 9 bases. Trimming removed 6 bases from V and 2 bases from J; junction bases left unmatched: 6. This CDR3 has 15 residues. Per the germline V gene, CDR1 is MNHEY and CDR2 is SMNVEV (reference sequence). Written as DNA, the CDR3 is TGTGCCAGCAGGGGCGGGAGGGCCGTCACAGATACGCAGTATTTT. It translates to CASRGGRAVTDTQYF.

This clonotype was detected once. This chain links TRBV2 with TRBJ1-2, with 9 nucleotides matching TRBD1. CDR3 length: 15 residues. Germline V gene sequence: CDR1 SNHLY, CDR2 FYNNEI. V lost 0 bases and J lost 7; bases outside the gene matches: 6. The CDR3 spells CASSEASRDRVGYTF. CDR3 coding DNA: TGTGCCAGCAGTGAAGCGAGCCGGGACAGGGTTGGCTACACCTTC.

This chain connects TRBV27 to TRBJ1-2, with D possibly matching TRBD1 (6 bases). CDR3 length equals 17 residues. The V gene's germline CDR1 is MNHEY and CDR2 SMNVEV (reference sequence). Trimming pared 3 bases from V and 2 bases from J, leaving 19 bases between. The CDR3 bases are TGTGCCAGCAGTTTGGGCTTGGGGGGGGGCCAAAACTATGGCTACACCTTC. The encoded protein is CASSLGLGGGQNYGYTF.

The V call is TRBV7-9, the J call TRBJ2-1; TRBD2 agrees at 9 bases. Germline V CDR1 and CDR2: SEHNR, FQNEAQ (reference sequence). With V trimmed by 4 bases and J by 4 bases, 8 bases remained unmatched. The CDR3 runs 16 residues. CDR3 nucleotide sequence: TGTGCCAGCAGCTCACAAATGACTAGCGGATACAATGAGCAGTTCTTC. Its translation is CASSSQMTSGYNEQFF.

This clonotype came up once. This sequence joins TRBV12-3 or TRBV12-4 and TRBJ2-6, with 9 bases fitting TRBD1. The V segment lost 3 bases and the J segment 1 base; nucleotides outside the gene matches: 4. The CDR3 extends over 17 amino acids. CDR3 coding DNA: TGTGCCAGCAGTTTGACACAGGGGGCATCTGGGGCCAACGTCCTGACTTTC. Residues: CASSLTQGASGANVLTF.

This chain joins TRBV19 and TRBJ2-4; 10 bases match TRBD1. This CDR3 has 17 amino acids. V dropped 5 bases and J dropped 8; count of bases not matched to a gene: 15. Per the germline V gene, CDR1 is LNHDA and CDR2 is SQIVND (reference sequence). Written as DNA, the CDR3 is TGTGCCAGTAGTCATTCCGGGACAGGGGAAGATGTACACATTCAGTACTTC. Amino acid sequence: CASSHSGTGEDVHIQYF.

This chain joins TRBV2 and TRBJ2-1; 8 nucleotides line up with TRBD2. The CDR3 extends over 17 amino acids. The ends lost 2 bases at V and 4 bases at J; junction bases unmatched: 10. Germline values: CDR1 SNHLY, CDR2 FYNNEI. The chain's CDR3 is CASSEWPGTRSYNEQFF. For the CDR3, the DNA is TGTGCCAGCAGTGAATGGCCGGGGACTAGGTCTTACAATGAGCAGTTCTTC.

This chain joins TRBV7-9 and TRBJ1-1; D is uncertain. Trimming removed 5 bases from V and 10 bases from J, with 11 bases in between. The CDR3 sequence is 11 residues long. The germline gives CDR1 SEHNR, CDR2 FQNEAQ (reference sequence). The CDR3 loop is CASSEGPRAFF. CDR3 in DNA: TGTGCCAGCAGCGAAGGTCCCCGAGCTTTCTTT.

The CDR3 spells CASSWLSEKLFF. The CDR3 DNA reads as TGTGCCAGCAGTTGGTTATCTGAAAAACTGTTTTTT. The chain combines TRBV6-2 or TRBV6-3 with TRBJ1-4; no definite D call. The length of the CDR3 is 12 residues. The V and J ends lost 4 bases and 7 bases respectively, with 7 bases between them. The germline V gene has CDR1 MNHEY and CDR2 SVGEGT.

The chain combines TRBV7-9 with TRBJ2-7, with D perhaps TRBD1 (5 bases). V dropped 5 bases and J dropped 2 bases, with 19 bases sitting between them. Germline-derived CDR1 and CDR2 are SEHNR and FQNEAQ (reference sequence). The CDR3 is made up of 16 amino acids. The CDR3 spells CASSPQGASQTYEQYF. CDR3 sequence (DNA): TGTGCCAGCAGCCCGCAGGGTGCCTCCCAAACCTACGAGCAGTACTTC.

J is TRBJ2-3 and V is TRBV9; no clear D gene. V dropped 4 bases and J dropped 4 bases, with 16 bases sitting between them. The germline CDR1 and CDR2 sequences are SGDLS and YYNGEE. This CDR3 contains 15 residues. This CDR3 reads CASSTTDGLADTQYF. The CDR3 DNA sequence: TGTGCCAGCAGCACTACGGACGGCTTGGCAGATACGCAGTATTTT.

The chain carries TRBV7-3 and TRBJ2-2, with a weak D call TRBD2 (6 bases). Trimming took off 5 bases at V and 7 bases at J, with 14 bases between the two ends. The CDR3 has 14 amino acids. Germline V lookup: CDR1 SGHTA, CDR2 FQGTGA. The DNA of the CDR3 is TGTGCCAGCAGCCCCGGAGGAGGGGTCGGGGAGCTGTTTTTT. As protein: CASSPGGGVGELFF. Using reference TRBV7-3 and TRBJ2-2 for the parts outside the CDR3, the full variable domain is GAGVSQTPSNKVTEKGKYVELRCDPISGHTALYWYRQSLGQGPEFLIYFQGTGAADDSGLPNDRFFAVRPEGSVSTLKIQRTERGDSAVYLCASSPGGGVGELFFGEGSRLTVL.

V usage is TRBV6-2 or TRBV6-3 and J usage is TRBJ2-2; D is possibly TRBD2 (6 bases). V was shortened by 4 bases and J by 4 bases, with 10 bases between the two germline ends. There are 14 residues in the CDR3. In germline, CDR1 is MNHEY, CDR2 SVGEGT. The CDR3 region is CASSSGGVTGELFF. The CDR3, as DNA: TGTGCCAGCAGTTCGGGCGGGGTCACCGGGGAGCTGTTTTTT.

The chain joins TRBV4-3 to TRBJ2-5, with TRBD2 identical over 7 bases. The CDR3 has 17 residues. Germline trimming cut 1 base from V and 0 bases from J; bases unmatched to any gene: 8. Germline V gene lookup returns CDR1 LGHNA and CDR2 YSLEER. CDR3 sequence reads: CASSQALLAAYQETQYF. The CDR3 DNA reads TGCGCCAGCAGCCAAGCTCTGCTAGCGGCGTACCAAGAGACCCAGTACTTC.

The gene calls are TRBV5-6 and TRBJ2-1; 7 bases are shared with TRBD2. V lost 0 bases and J lost 9; bases outside the gene matches: 6. CDR1 and CDR2 from the germline V gene are SGHDT and YYEEEE. This CDR3 region has 14 residues. Here the CDR3 DNA reads TGTGCCAGCAGCTTGGACGGGAGGTTGGGTGAGCAGTTCTTC. Amino acids: CASSLDGRLGEQFF.

The chain links TRBV7-2 to TRBJ1-5; D may be TRBD1 (6 bases). V was clipped by 1 base and J by 4 bases, with 11 bases between them. Germline V gene sequence: CDR1 SGHTA, CDR2 FQGNSA. The CDR3 totals 15 residues. The CDR3 nucleotides read TGTGCCAGCAGCTTAGTGACAGGTGGGAATCAGCCCCAGCATTTT. This encodes CASSLVTGGNQPQHF.

The V call is TRBV7-2, the J call TRBJ2-1; D is tentatively TRBD1 or TRBD2 (6 bases each). The CDR3 sequence is 13 residues long. Trimming cost V 1 base and J 9 bases, with 10 bases left between them. Per the germline V gene, CDR1 is SGHTA and CDR2 is FQGNSA. CDR3 sequence: CASSLDGGLEQFF. CDR3 coding DNA: TGTGCCAGCAGCTTAGACGGGGGCCTTGAGCAGTTCTTC.

The chain is built from TRBV10-3 and TRBJ1-1, with TRBD1 as a possible D gene (6 bases). The CDR3 covers 14 residues. Germline V lookup: CDR1 ENHRY, CDR2 SYGVKD. V lost 0 bases and J lost 3, with 8 bases in between. Here the CDR3 DNA reads TGTGCCATCAGTGAGTCGGACAGCTACACTGAAGCTTTCTTT. Translation gives CAISESDSYTEAFF.

The V call is TRBV5-1, the J call TRBJ1-1; 11 nucleotides line up with TRBD1. Germline values: CDR1 SGHRS, CDR2 YFSETQ. The CDR3 runs to 15 residues. V shed 1 base and J 4 bases; nucleotides not matched to a gene: 3. The CDR3 spells CASSLPGTGGTEAFF. The CDR3 DNA is TGCGCCAGCAGCTTGCCCGGGACAGGGGGCACTGAAGCTTTCTTT.